This T cell receptor beta chain was profiled in a study of identical twins. Study results and limitations: For out-of-frame alpha sequences shared by twins, low generation probability was in excess. Out-of-frame TCR alpha sharing observed in monozygotic twins exceeded model estimates. Conclusions were based on cross-sectional statistical analysis, without following the same donors.

The sample holds many counts of this clonotype. Its antigen remains unidentified. The length of the CDR3 is 14 residues. Trimming removed 6 bases from V and 2 bases from J, with 14 bases in between. From the 5' RACE reads, TCRdb called clonotypes with MiXCR, one entry per CDR3 protein. Of over 200,000 distinct CDR3 sequences listed, around 6.5% were seen once; the top ten hold approximately 14%. The sample was also linked to a second study, of T cells expressing NK-cell markers. In that study: The study found dominant NKG2C+ clonotypes at about 1.0-8% of CD8+ T cells in about six donors.

The clonotype originates from a woman between 18 and 29 years old in good health. The chain couples TRBV12-3 or TRBV12-4 to TRBJ2-7; the D call may be TRBD1 or TRBD2 (5 bases each). The sample comprised CD8+ T cells sorted from blood. The CDR3 loop reads CASRLRDGPYEQYF. The CDR3, as DNA: TGTGCCAGCAGACTCCGGGACGGCCCCTACGAGCAGTACTTC.